This TCR beta chain is from a study of blood T cell repertoires in COVID-19. The method was immunoSEQ multiplex PCR; TCRdb's version includes in-frame clones alone and lacks a portion of them. The data contain about 100,000 clones, 88% of them singletons. The CDR3 totals 12 residues. V lost 8 bases, J lost 7 bases, and 15 bases lay in between. Germline CDR1 is WSHSY and CDR2 is SAAADI. A few counts support this clone. This clonotype was sampled from a man aged 45 to 65 with active or convalescent COVID-19. The sample was peripheral blood. The rearrangement links TRBV10-2 to TRBJ2-7, with D maybe TRBD2 (6 bases). In DNA, the CDR3 is TGCGCCAGCCTCGGAGGGCAACGGGAGCAGTACTTC. Protein sequence: CASLGGQREQYF.